This T cell receptor (beta chain) was captured in a study of T cell responses to AZD1222 COVID-19 vaccine. Study-wide background: Pooling of second doses given at about 4 or about 12 weeks was done.

Data came from immunoSEQ multiplex PCR; TCRdb stores just in-frame clones and leaves some out. The sample lists fewer than 110,000 clones, 90% occurring once. Germline CDR1 and CDR2: MDHEN and SYDVKM. The CDR3 covers 15 residues. Losses at the gene ends were 6 bases for V and 0 bases for J; bases not matched to a gene: 5. The TCR sequence derives from an adult in good health. The sequences come from peripheral blood, collected on day 0 of AZD1222 vaccination. This sequence joins TRBV28 and TRBJ1-5, with 7 bases identical to TRBD1. The CDR3 DNA sequence: TGTGCCAGCAGCCAGGGACAGTATAGCAATCAGCCCCAGCATTTT. It yields the protein CASSQGQYSNQPQHF.